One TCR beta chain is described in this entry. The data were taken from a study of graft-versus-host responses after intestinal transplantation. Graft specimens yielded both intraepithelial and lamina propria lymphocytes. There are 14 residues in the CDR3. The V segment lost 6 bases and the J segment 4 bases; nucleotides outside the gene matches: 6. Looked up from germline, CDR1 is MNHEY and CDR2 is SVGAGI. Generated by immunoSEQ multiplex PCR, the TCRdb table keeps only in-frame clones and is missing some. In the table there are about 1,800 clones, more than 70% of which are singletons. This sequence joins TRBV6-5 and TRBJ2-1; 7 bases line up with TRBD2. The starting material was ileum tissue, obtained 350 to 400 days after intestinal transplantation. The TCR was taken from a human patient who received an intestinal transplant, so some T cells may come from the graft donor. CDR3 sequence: CASSGRETYNEQFF. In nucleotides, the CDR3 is TGTGCCAGCAGCGGGCGGGAGACGTACAATGAGCAGTTCTTC.